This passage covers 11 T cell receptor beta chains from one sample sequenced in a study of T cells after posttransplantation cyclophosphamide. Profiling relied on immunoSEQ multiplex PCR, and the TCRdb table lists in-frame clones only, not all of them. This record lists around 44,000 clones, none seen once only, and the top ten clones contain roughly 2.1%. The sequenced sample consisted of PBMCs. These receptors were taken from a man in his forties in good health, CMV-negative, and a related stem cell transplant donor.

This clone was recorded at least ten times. CDR3: CASSRDRGGNEQFF. The DNA of the CDR3 is TGTGCCAGCTCACGGGACAGGGGAGGCAATGAGCAGTTCTTC. The chain combines TRBV18 with TRBJ2-1; 10 positions match TRBD1. This CDR3 region has 14 residues. Germline-derived CDR1 and CDR2 are KGHSH and LQKENI. V shed 4 bases and J 6 bases; nucleotides not matched to a gene: 3. The variable domain in full, completed from reference TRBV18 and TRBJ2-1, reads NAGVMQNPRHLVRRRGQEARLRCSPMKGHSHVYWYRQLPEEGLKFMVYLQKENIIDESGMPKERFSAEFPKEGPSILRIQQVVRGDSAAYFCASSRDRGGNEQFFGPGTRLTVL.

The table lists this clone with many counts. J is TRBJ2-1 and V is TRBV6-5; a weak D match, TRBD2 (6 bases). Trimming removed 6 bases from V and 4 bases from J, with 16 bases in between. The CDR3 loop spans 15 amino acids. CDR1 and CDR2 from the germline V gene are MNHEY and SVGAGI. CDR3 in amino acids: CASREGLGLYNEQFF. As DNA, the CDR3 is TGTGCCAGCAGGGAGGGACTGGGACTTTACAATGAGCAGTTCTTC.

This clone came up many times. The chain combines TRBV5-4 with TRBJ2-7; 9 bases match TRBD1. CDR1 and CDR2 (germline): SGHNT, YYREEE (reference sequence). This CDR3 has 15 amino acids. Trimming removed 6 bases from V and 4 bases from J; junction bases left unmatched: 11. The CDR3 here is CASTKGGTGKYEQYF. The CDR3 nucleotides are TGTGCCAGCACCAAGGGGGGGACAGGGAAGTACGAGCAGTACTTC. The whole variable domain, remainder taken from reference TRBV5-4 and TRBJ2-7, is ETGVTQSPTHLIKTRGQQVTLRCSSQSGHNTVSWYQQALGQGPQFIFQYYREEENGRGNFPPRFSGLQFPNYSSELNVNALELDDSALYLCASTKGGTGKYEQYFGPGTRLTVT.

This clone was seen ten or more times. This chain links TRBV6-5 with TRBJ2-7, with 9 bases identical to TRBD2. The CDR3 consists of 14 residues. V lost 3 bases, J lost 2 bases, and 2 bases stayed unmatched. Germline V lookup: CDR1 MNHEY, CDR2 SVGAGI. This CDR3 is CASSYTSGPYEQYF. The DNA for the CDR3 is TGTGCCAGCAGTTATACTAGCGGGCCCTACGAGCAGTACTTC.

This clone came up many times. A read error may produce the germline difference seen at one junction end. CDR3 nucleotides: TGTGCTAGCAGCCCTCAGGTAGGCGACAATGAGCAGTTCTTC. Its translation is CASSPQVGDNEQFF. The chain links TRBV7-7 to TRBJ2-1; D gene ambiguous. Germline values: CDR1 SSHAT, CDR2 FNYEAQ (reference sequence). The CDR3 is 14 amino acids.

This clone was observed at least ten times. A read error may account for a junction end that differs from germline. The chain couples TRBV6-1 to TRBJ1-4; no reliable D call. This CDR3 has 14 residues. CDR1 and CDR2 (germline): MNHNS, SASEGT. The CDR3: CASTEGGGNEKLFF. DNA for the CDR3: TGTGCAAGCACCGAGGGAGGAGGTAATGAAAAACTGTTTTTT.

This chain's CDR3 is CASSPLGTGDINEQFF. For the CDR3, the DNA is TGTGCCAGCAGTCCCTTAGGGACAGGGGATATCAATGAGCAGTTCTTC. The rearrangement joins TRBV6-6 to TRBJ2-1; 10 positions agree with TRBD1. V lost 5 bases, J lost 6 bases, and 10 bases stayed unmatched. Germline CDR1 reads MNHNY; CDR2 reads SVGAGI (reference sequence). The CDR3 extends over 16 amino acids.

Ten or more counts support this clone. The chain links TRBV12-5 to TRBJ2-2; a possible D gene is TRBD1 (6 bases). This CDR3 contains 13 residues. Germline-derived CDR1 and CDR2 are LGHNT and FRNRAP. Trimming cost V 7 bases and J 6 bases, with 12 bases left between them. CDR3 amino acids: CASDPRGSGELFF. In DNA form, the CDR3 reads TGTGCTAGTGATCCCAGGGGATCCGGGGAGCTGTTTTTT.

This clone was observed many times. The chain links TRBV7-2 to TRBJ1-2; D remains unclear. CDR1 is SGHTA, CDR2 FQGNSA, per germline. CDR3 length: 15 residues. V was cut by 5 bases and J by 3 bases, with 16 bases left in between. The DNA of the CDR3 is TGTGCCAGCAGCCAGATCGCGGGTAGCCACTATGGCTACACCTTC. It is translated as CASSQIAGSHYGYTF.

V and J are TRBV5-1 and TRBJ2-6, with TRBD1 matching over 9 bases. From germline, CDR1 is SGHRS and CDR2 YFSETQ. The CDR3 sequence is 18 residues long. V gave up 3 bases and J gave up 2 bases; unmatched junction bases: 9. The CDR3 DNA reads TGCGCCAGCAGCTCTCTAGGGACAGGGACGCCTGGGGCCAACGTCCTGACTTTC. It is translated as CASSSLGTGTPGANVLTF.

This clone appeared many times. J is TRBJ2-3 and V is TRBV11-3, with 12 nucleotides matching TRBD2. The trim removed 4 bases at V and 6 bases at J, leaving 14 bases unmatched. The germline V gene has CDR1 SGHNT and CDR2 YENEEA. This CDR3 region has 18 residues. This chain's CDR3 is CASSSPSGRALNTDTQYF. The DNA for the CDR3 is TGTGCCAGCAGCTCGCCTAGCGGGAGGGCCCTAAACACGGATACGCAGTATTTT.